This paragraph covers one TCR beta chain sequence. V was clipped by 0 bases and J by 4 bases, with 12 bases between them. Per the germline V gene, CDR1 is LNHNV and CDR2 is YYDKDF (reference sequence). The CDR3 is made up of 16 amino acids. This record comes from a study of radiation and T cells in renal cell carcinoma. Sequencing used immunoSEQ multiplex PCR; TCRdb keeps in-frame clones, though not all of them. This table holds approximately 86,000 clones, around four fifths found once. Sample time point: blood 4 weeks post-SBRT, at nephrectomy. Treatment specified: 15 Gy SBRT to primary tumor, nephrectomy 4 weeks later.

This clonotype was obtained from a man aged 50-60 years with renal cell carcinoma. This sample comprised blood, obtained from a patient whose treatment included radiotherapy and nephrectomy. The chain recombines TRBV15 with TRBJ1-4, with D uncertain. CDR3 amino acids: CATSRDRSGSNEKLFF. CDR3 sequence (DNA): TGTGCCACCAGCAGAGATCGGTCGGGGAGTAATGAAAAACTGTTTTTT.